In this sample, the clone carrying this T cell receptor beta chain turned up once. All enrollees were roughly 18 to 89 years old and from 20 to 25 US areas. Participants' own reports of clinical history determined their cohort assignment. The entry originates in a study of blood T cell repertoires in COVID-19. This table comes from immunoSEQ multiplex PCR, and its TCRdb copy is limited to in-frame clones, with some not included. The table shows 200,000 to 300,000 clones, with 88% occurring only once. V was pared by 7 bases and J by 5 bases, with 12 bases of the junction left unmatched. The CDR3 extends over 15 amino acids. Per the germline V gene, CDR1 is ENHRY and CDR2 is SYGVKD.

The chain employs TRBV10-3 and TRBJ2-3; 7 bases fit TRBD2. What was sequenced was PBMCs or T cells enriched from blood (not recorded which). The sequence came from a middle-aged woman with acute COVID-19. CDR3 amino acids: CAINNLAEMGDTQYF. CDR3 bases: TGTGCCATCAATAACCTAGCGGAAATGGGAGATACGCAGTATTTT.